A selection of T cell receptor beta chains follows, all from one sample in a study of shared clonotypes between healthy human individuals. TCRdb's copy holds only in-frame clones and misses some; the assay was immunoSEQ multiplex PCR. Of about 1.1 million clones listed, more than 75% are singletons. The sequenced sample consisted of memory CD4+ T cells from PBMCs. The receptors shown here come from a man between 18 and 35 years old in good health. Some clones in this sample may be carry-over from other donors' samples. Both conserved end residues are part of each CDR3. The D gene is left open where the match is weak. Clone sizes are given selectively: once, few, many, or a class where the clone is expanded.

J: TRBJ2-7; D: -; V: TRBV1; size: -; DNA: TGCACCAGCAGCCCTCACAAGACCGGGACTAGCGTGCGGGAGCAGTACTTC; CDR3: CTSSPHKTGTSVREQYF
J: TRBJ1-5; D: -; V: TRBV4-2; size: once; DNA: TGTGCCAGCAGCCAAGGTTCCCCCCGGGATCAGCCCCAGCATTTT; CDR3: CASSQGSPRDQPQHF
J: TRBJ1-1; D: -; V: TRBV6-1; size: once; DNA: TGTGCCAGCAGTGAAGAGCGGGGGTACGGCACTGAAGCTTTCTTT; CDR3: CASSEERGYGTEAFF
J: TRBJ2-7; D: -; V: TRBV5-6; size: -; DNA: TGTGCCAGCAGCTTGGAACGGGGCGAGCAGTACTTC; CDR3: CASSLERGEQYF
J: TRBJ2-1; D: -; V: TRBV29-1; size: -; DNA: TGCAGCGTAAACCACAATGAGCAGTTCTTC; CDR3: CSVNHNEQFF
J: TRBJ2-5; D: TRBD1; V: TRBV6-4; size: -; DNA: TGTGCCAGCAGTCGGACAGGGGGGGAGACCCAGTACTTC; CDR3: CASSRTGGETQYF
J: TRBJ1-2; D: TRBD1; V: TRBV6-1; size: many; DNA: TGTGCCAGCACCCAAAGGGGGGACAGGGGATATGGCTACACCTTC; CDR3: CASTQRGDRGYGYTF
J: TRBJ2-7; D: -; V: TRBV15; size: -; DNA: TGTGCCACCAGCCTGGGAAAAACTACCTACGAGCAGTACTTC; CDR3: CATSLGKTTYEQYF
J: TRBJ1-3; D: -; V: TRBV10-3; size: once; DNA: TGTGCCATCAGTGGATTGAAAGAGAGCTCTGGAAACACCATATATTTT; CDR3: CAISGLKESSGNTIYF
J: TRBJ1-1; D: -; V: TRBV5-4; size: -; DNA: TGTGCCAGCAGCTTACCCACTACAGGGAACACTGAAGCTTTCTTT; CDR3: CASSLPTTGNTEAFF
J: TRBJ2-7; D: -; V: TRBV28; size: -; DNA: TGTGCCAGCAGCTTAGGGCTCCACGAGCAGTACTTC; CDR3: CASSLGLHEQYF
J: TRBJ2-4; D: -; V: TRBV2; size: -; DNA: TGTGCCAGCAGTGACACTGAAGCCAAAAACATTCAGTACTTC; CDR3: CASSDTEAKNIQYF
J: TRBJ2-7; D: -; V: TRBV5-1; size: -; DNA: TGCGCCAGCAGCCTACTCCCGGGACCAGCGGCCGAGCAGTACTTC; CDR3: CASSLLPGPAAEQYF
J: TRBJ2-2; D: TRBD1; V: TRBV7-9; size: -; DNA: TGTGCCAGCAGCTCTATTACAGGGGTGGCGAACACCGGGGAGCTGTTTTTT; CDR3: CASSSITGVANTGELFF
J: TRBJ2-6; D: -; V: TRBV6-1; size: -; DNA: TGTGCCAGCGTTTGGGGGGCTGCTGGGGCCAACGTCCTGACTTTC; CDR3: CASVWGAAGANVLTF
J: TRBJ2-7; D: -; V: TRBV7-3; size: few; DNA: TGTGCCAGCAGCTTATCCGGGGCCTCCGACGAGCAGTACTTC; CDR3: CASSLSGASDEQYF
J: TRBJ2-1; D: TRBD2; V: TRBV5-1; size: -; DNA: TGCGCCAGCAGCTTGCTAGCGGGGCTCTACAATGAGCAGTTCTTC; CDR3: CASSLLAGLYNEQFF
J: TRBJ2-7; D: TRBD1; V: TRBV11-2; size: -; DNA: TGTGCCAGCGGCCGGGACAGGTACTCCTACGAGCAGTACTTC; CDR3: CASGRDRYSYEQYF